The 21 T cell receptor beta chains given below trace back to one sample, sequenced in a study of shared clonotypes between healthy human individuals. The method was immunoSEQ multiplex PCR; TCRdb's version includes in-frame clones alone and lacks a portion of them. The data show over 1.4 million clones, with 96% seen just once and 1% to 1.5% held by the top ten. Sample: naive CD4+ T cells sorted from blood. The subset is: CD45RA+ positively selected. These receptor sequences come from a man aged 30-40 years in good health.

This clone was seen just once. CDR3 coding DNA: TGTGCCAGCAGCTTATTCGCAGGGACCCACGAGCAGTACTTC. Translating gives CASSLFAGTHEQYF. The rearrangement joins TRBV7-2 to TRBJ2-7; D may be TRBD1 or TRBD2 (5 bases each). The length of the CDR3 is 14 residues. The V and J ends lost 2 bases and 5 bases respectively, with 13 bases between them. Germline V gene data show CDR1 as SGHTA and CDR2 as FQGNSA.

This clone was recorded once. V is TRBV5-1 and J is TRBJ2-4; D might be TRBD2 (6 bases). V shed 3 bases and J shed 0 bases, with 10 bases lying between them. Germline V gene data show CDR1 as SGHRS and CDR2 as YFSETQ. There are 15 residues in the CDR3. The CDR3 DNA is TGCGCCAGCAGCTCGGGGGTCTTAGCCAAAAACATTCAGTACTTC. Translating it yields CASSSGVLAKNIQYF.

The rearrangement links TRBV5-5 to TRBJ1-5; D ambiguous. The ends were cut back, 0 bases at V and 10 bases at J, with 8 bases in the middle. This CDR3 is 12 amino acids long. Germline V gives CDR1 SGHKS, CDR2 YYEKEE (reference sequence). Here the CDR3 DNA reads TGTGCCAGCAGCTTGGGGGTAGGACCCCAGCATTTT. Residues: CASSLGVGPQHF.

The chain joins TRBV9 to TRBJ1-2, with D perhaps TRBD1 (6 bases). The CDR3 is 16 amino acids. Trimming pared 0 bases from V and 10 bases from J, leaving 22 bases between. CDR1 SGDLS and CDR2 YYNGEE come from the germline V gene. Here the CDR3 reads CASSVVEGLDSAIYTF. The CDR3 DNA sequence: TGTGCCAGCAGCGTAGTCGAGGGGTTGGACAGCGCCATCTACACCTTC.

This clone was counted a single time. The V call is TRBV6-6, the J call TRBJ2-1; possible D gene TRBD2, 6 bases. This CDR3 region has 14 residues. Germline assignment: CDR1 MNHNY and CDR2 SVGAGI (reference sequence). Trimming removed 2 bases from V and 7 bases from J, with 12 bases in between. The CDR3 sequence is CASSYGGSMNEQFF. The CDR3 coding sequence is TGTGCCAGCAGTTACGGGGGGTCCATGAATGAGCAGTTCTTC.

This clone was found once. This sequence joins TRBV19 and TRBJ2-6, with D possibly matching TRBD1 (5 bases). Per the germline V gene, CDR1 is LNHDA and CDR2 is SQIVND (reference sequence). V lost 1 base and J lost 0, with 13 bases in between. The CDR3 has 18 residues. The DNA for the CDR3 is TGTGCCAGTAGTATAGTTAGGGGCTCGGACTCTGGGGCCAACGTCCTGACTTTC. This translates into CASSIVRGSDSGANVLTF.

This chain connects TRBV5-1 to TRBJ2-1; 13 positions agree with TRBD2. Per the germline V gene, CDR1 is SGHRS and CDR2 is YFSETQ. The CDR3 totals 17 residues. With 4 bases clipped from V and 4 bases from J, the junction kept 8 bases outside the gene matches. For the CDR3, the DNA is TGCGCCAGCAGCACCCAACTAGCGGGAGGGCCTTACAATGAGCAGTTCTTC. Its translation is CASSTQLAGGPYNEQFF.

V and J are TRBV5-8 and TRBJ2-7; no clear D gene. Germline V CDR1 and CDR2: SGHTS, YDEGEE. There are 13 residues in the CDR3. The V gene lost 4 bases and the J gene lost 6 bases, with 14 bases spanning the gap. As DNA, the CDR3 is TGTGCCAGCAGCAATTCACCATCCCGCGAGCAGTACTTC. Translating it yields CASSNSPSREQYF.

The CDR3 region is CASSDIGGISYEQYF. CDR3 bases: TGTGCCAGCAGTGATATCGGGGGAATCTCCTACGAGCAGTACTTC. The chain links TRBV2 to TRBJ2-7; possibly TRBD2 for D (6 bases). CDR1 and CDR2 from the germline V gene are SNHLY and FYNNEI. This CDR3 comprises 15 residues. Trimming stripped 3 bases from V and 0 bases from J, with 12 bases between.

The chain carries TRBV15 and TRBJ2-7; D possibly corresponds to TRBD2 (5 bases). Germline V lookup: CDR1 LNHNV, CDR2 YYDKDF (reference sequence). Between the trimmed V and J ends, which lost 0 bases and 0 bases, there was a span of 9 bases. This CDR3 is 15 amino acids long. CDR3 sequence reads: CATSRDRTSSYEQYF. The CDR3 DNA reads TGTGCCACCAGCAGAGATCGAACTAGCTCCTACGAGCAGTACTTC.

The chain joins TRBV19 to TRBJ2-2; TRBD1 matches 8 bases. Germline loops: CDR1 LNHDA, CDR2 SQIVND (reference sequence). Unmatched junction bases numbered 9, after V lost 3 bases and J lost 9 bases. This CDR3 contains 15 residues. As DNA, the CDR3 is TGTGCCAGTAGTATGATGGGACAGGTCGATCGGGAGCTGTTTTTT. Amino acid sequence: CASSMMGQVDRELFF. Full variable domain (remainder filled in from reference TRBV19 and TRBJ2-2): DGGITQSPKYLFRKEGQNVTLSCEQNLNHDAMYWYRQDPGQGLRLIYYSQIVNDFQKGDIAEGYSVSREKKESFPLTVTSAQKNPTAFYLCASSMMGQVDRELFFGEGSRLTVL.

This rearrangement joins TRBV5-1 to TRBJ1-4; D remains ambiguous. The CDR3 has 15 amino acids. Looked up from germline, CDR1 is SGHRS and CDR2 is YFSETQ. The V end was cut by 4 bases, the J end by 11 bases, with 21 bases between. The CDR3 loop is CASSVGRTEVEKLFF. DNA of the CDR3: TGCGCCAGCAGCGTAGGACGGACGGAGGTGGAGAAACTGTTTTTT. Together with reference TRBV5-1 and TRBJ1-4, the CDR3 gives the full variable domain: KAGVTQTPRYLIKTRGQQVTLSCSPISGHRSVSWYQQTPGQGLQFLFEYFSETQRNKGNFPGRFSGRQFSNSRSEMNVSTLELGDSALYLCASSVGRTEVEKLFFGSGTQLSVL.

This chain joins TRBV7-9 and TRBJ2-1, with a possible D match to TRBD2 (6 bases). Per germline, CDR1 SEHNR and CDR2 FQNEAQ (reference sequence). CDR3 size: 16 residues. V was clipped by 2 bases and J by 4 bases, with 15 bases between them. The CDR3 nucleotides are TGTGCCAGCAGCTTAACAACGGGAGCAGGGTACAATGAGCAGTTCTTC. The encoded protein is CASSLTTGAGYNEQFF.

CDR3 in DNA: TGTGCCAGCTCACTAAAGGGATATCCAGAGACCCAGTACTTC. Amino acids: CASSLKGYPETQYF. V gene TRBV18 combines with J gene TRBJ2-5; D unclear. V lost 4 bases to trimming and J lost 4 bases, with 13 bases between them. Per the germline V gene, CDR1 is KGHSH and CDR2 is LQKENI. There are 14 residues in the CDR3.

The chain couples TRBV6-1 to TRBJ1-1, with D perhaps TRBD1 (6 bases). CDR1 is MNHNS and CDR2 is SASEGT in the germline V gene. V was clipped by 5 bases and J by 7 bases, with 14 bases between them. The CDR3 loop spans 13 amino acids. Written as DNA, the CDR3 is TGTGCCAGCAGTTTAGACAGGAGCCGTGAAGCTTTCTTT. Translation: CASSLDRSREAFF.

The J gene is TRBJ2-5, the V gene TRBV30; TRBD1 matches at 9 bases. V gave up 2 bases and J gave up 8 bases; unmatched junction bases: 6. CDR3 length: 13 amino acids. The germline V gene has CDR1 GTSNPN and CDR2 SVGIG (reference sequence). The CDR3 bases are TGTGCCTGGAGTCTGACAGGGGGTCATACCCAGTACTTC. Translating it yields CAWSLTGGHTQYF.

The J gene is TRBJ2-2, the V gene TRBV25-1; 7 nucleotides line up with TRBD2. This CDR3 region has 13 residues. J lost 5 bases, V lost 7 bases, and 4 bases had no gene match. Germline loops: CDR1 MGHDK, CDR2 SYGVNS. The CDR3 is CASIGGWTGELFF. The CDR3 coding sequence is TGTGCCAGCATCGGGGGGTGGACCGGGGAGCTGTTTTTT. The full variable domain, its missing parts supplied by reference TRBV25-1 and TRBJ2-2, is EADIYQTPRYLVIGTGKKITLECSQTMGHDKMYWYQQDPGMELHLIHYSYGVNSTEKGDLSSESTVSRIRTEHFPLTLESARPSHTSQYLCASIGGWTGELFFGEGSRLTVL.

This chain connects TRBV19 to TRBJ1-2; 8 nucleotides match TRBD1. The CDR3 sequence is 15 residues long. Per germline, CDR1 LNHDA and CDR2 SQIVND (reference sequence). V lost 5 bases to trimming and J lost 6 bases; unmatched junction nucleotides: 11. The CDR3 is CASSPDRGYFHGYTF. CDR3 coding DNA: TGTGCCAGTAGTCCCGACAGGGGATATTTTCATGGCTACACCTTC.

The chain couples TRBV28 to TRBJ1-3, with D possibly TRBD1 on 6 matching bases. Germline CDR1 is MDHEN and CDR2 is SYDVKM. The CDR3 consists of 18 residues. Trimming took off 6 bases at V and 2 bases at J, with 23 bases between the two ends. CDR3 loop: CASSRGDMALSAGNTIYF. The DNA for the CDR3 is TGTGCCAGCAGCCGGGGGGACATGGCCCTTTCCGCTGGAAACACCATATATTTT.

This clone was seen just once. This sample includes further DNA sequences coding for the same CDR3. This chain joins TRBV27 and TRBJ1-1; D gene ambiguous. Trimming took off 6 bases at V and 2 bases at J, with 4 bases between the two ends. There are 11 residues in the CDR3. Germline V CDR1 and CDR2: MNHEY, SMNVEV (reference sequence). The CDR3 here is CASRRNTEAFF. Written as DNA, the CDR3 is TGTGCCAGCAGGCGAAACACTGAAGCTTTCTTT.

The CDR3 loop reads CASSHPSGSVTDTQYF. CDR3 DNA: TGTGCCAGCAGCCATCCTAGCGGGAGTGTGACAGATACGCAGTATTTT. The rearrangement uses TRBV5-4 and TRBJ2-3; 10 bases are a match to TRBD2. V was pared by 4 bases and J by 3 bases, with 8 bases of the junction left unmatched. Germline values: CDR1 SGHNT, CDR2 YYREEE (reference sequence). The CDR3 consists of 16 residues.